This TCR beta chain was identified during a study of blood T cell repertoires in COVID-19. Recruits, aged roughly 18 to 95 years, lived in 24 US areas. Membership in each cohort depended on participant-reported clinical history. Profiling relied on immunoSEQ multiplex PCR, and the TCRdb table lists in-frame clones only, not all of them. The repertoire holds roughly 290,000 clones, with 87% as singletons. Germline V gene data show CDR1 as SGHVS and CDR2 as FNYEAQ. J lost 3 bases, V lost 1 base, and 4 bases had no gene match. CDR3 length: 16 residues. This receptor was identified in a woman aged 40 to 50 who had recovered from COVID-19. Sequencing was performed on PBMCs or T cells enriched from blood (not recorded which). The genes are TRBV7-6 and TRBJ2-1, with 9 bases lining up with TRBD2. CDR3 coding DNA: TGTGCCAGCAGCTTAGTTGGGACTAGCAACTACAATGAGCAGTTCTTC. Its protein is CASSLVGTSNYNEQFF.